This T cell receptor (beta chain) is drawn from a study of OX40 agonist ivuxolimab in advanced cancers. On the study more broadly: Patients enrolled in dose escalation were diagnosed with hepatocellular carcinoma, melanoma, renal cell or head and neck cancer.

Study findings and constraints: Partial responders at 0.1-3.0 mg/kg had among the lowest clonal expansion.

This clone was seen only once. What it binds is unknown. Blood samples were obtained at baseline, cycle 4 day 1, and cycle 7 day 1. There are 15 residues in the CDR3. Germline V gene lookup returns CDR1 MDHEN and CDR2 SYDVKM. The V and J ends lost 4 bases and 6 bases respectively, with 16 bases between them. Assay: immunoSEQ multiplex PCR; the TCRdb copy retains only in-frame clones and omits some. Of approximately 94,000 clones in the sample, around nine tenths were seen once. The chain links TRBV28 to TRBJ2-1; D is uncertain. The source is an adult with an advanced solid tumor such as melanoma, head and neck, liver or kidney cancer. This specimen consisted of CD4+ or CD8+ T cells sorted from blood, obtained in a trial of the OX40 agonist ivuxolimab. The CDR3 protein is CASSSLIFRSNEQFF. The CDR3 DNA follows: TGTGCCAGCAGTTCCCTTATCTTTAGAAGCAATGAGCAGTTCTTC.